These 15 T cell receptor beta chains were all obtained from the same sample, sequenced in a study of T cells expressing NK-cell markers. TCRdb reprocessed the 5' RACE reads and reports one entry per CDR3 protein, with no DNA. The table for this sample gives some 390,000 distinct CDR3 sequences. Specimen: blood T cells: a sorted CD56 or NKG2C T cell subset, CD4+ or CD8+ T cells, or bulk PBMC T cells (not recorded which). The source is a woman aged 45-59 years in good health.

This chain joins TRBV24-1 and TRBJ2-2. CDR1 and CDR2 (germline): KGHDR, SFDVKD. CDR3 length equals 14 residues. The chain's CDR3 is CATSDLVTSGELFF.

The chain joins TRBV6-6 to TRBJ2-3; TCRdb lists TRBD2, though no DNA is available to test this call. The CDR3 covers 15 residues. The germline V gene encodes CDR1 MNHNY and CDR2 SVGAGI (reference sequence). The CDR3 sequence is CASSYRRLAGDTQYF.

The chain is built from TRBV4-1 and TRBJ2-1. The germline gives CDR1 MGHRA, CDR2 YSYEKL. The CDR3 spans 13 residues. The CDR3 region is CASSQDLGYEQFF.

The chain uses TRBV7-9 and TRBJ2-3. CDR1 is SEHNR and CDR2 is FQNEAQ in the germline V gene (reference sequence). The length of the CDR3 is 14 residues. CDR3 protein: CASSFDGPTDTQYF.

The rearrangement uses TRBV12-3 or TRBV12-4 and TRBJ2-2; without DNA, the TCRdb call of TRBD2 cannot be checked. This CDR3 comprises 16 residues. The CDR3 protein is CASSFRLAEGTGELFF.

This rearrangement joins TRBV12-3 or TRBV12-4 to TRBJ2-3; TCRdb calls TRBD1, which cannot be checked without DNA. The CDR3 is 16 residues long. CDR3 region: CASTPDRSLGTDTQYF.

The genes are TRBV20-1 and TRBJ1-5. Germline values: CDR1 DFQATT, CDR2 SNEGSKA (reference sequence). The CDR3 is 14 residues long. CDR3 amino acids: CRGRGTQGLQPQHF.

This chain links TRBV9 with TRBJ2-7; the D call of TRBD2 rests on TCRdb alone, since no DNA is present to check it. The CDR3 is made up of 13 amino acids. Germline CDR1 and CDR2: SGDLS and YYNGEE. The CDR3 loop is CASSSSGRREQYF.

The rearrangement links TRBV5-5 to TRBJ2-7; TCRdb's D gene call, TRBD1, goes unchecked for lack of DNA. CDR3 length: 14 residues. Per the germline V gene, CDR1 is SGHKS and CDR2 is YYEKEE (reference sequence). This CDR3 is CASSTTGESHEQYF.

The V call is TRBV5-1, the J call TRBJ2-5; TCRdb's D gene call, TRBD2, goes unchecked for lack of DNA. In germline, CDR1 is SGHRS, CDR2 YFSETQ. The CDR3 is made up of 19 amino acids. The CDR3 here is CASSFGLAGGHINLETQYF.

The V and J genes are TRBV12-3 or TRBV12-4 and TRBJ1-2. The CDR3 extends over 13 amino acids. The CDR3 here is CASSLEINYGYTF.

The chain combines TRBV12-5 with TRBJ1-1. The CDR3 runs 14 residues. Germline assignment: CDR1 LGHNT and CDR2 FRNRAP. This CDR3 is CASGLVLGNTEAFF.

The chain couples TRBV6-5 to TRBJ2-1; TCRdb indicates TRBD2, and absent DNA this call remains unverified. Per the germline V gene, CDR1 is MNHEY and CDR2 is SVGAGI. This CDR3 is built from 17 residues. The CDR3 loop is CASSFGPLAGVFDEQFF.

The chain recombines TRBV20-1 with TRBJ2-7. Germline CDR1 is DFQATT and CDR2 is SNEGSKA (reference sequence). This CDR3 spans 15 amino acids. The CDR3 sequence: CSASGSTRKNYEQYF.

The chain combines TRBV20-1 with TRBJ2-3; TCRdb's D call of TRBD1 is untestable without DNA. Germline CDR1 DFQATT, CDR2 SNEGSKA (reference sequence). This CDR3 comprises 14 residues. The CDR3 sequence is CSATRLTRTDTQYF.